These 18 T cell receptor beta chains were all obtained from the same sample, sequenced in a study of blood T cell repertoires in COVID-19. Only in-frame clones appear in the TCRdb table, and some are missing; sequencing was by immunoSEQ multiplex PCR. Altogether approximately 110,000 clones are present, approximately 81% being singletons, with the ten largest covering around an eighth. Input material: peripheral blood. The receptors shown here come from a human donor in a cohort sampled during active COVID-19.

The V call is TRBV11-2, the J call TRBJ1-2; TRBD1 matches at 7 bases. The V and J ends lost 5 bases and 5 bases, in that order; junction bases with no gene match: 5. Germline loops: CDR1 SGHAT, CDR2 FQNNGV. This CDR3 contains 13 residues. The CDR3 DNA follows: TGTGCCAGCAGCGAGGACAGGAGATATGGCTACACCTTC. Amino acid sequence: CASSEDRRYGYTF.

In this sample, this clone turned up once. The CDR3 nucleotides read TGTGCCAGCAGCGTAGGGGCGGGACAGTCTCAAGAGACCCAGTACTTC. This encodes CASSVGAGQSQETQYF. This chain uses TRBV9 with TRBJ2-5; tentatively, D is TRBD1 (7 bases). V was pared by 0 bases and J by 2 bases, with 14 bases between. There are 16 residues in the CDR3. The germline V gene has CDR1 SGDLS and CDR2 YYNGEE. The full variable domain, its missing parts supplied by reference TRBV9 and TRBJ2-5, is DSGVTQTPKHLITATGQRVTLRCSPRSGDLSVYWYQQSLDQGLQFLIQYYNGEERAKGNILERFSAQQFPDLHSELNLSSLELGDSALYFCASSVGAGQSQETQYFGPGTRLLVL.

This sequence joins TRBV13 and TRBJ2-1; TRBD2 matches at 10 bases. V gave up 1 base and J gave up 11 bases; unmatched junction bases: 8. The CDR3 covers 15 residues. Per germline, CDR1 PRHDT and CDR2 FYEKMQ (reference sequence). In DNA, the CDR3 is TGTGCCAGCAGCTTAGAACCCAGCGGGGGGGCCAAGCAGTTCTTC. It is translated as CASSLEPSGGAKQFF.

The rearrangement links TRBV10-3 to TRBJ2-3; the D gene is possibly TRBD2 (5 bases). V was trimmed by 0 bases and J by 5 bases, leaving 12 bases between them. Germline V lookup: CDR1 ENHRY, CDR2 SYGVKD. CDR3 length equals 15 residues. CDR3 in DNA: TGTGCCATCAGTGAGTCCACGGTAGGAGGAGATACGCAGTATTTT. Its protein is CAISESTVGGDTQYF.

The chain is built from TRBV11-3 and TRBJ2-2; D might be TRBD1 (7 bases). Germline CDR1 SGHNT, CDR2 YENEEA. The CDR3 extends over 15 amino acids. With 5 bases removed from V and 0 bases from J, the gap between germline ends came to 10 bases. The CDR3 coding sequence is TGTGCCAGCAGCGCGGGGACAGCGAACACCGGGGAGCTGTTTTTT. Amino acid sequence: CASSAGTANTGELFF.

The chain uses TRBV19 and TRBJ2-3; maybe TRBD1 (5 bases). The CDR3 contains 15 residues. In germline, CDR1 is LNHDA, CDR2 SQIVND (reference sequence). Trimming left V 1 base short and J 1 base short, with 9 bases between. DNA of the CDR3: TGTGCCAGTAGTATAGGGCAGGGTCGCACAGATACGCAGTATTTT. It codes for CASSIGQGRTDTQYF.

This clone has ten or more counts. J is TRBJ1-6 and V is TRBV5-1; D possibly corresponds to TRBD1 (6 bases). Germline CDR1 and CDR2: SGHRS and YFSETQ. V was cut by 2 bases and J by 7 bases, with 13 bases left in between. The CDR3 is 15 residues long. The CDR3 nucleotides read TGCGCCAGCAGCTTTAAGGGGGGGCCAAATTCACCCCTCCACTTT. This translates into CASSFKGGPNSPLHF.

The rearrangement links TRBV6-5 to TRBJ1-3; TRBD1 might be the D (6 bases). Germline CDR1 and CDR2: MNHEY and SVGAGI. V lost 0 bases to trimming and J lost 7 bases, with 16 bases between them. The CDR3 has 16 residues. In nucleotides, the CDR3 is TGTGCCAGCAGTTACTCGATGTCACAGGGTCGCAACACCATATATTTT. Amino acid sequence: CASSYSMSQGRNTIYF.

The chain recombines TRBV9 with TRBJ2-1, with D uncertain. The CDR3 is made up of 13 amino acids. The V gene lost 3 bases and the J gene lost 12 bases, with 16 bases spanning the gap. Germline assignment: CDR1 SGDLS and CDR2 YYNGEE. CDR3 nucleotide sequence: TGTGCCAGCAGCGGCCCGATTCAGGCTTTGCAGTTCTTC. This translates into CASSGPIQALQFF.

This sequence joins TRBV6-5 and TRBJ1-2; weak D call: TRBD1 (6 bases). The CDR3 is 11 amino acids. Trimming cost V 6 bases and J 4 bases, with 6 bases left between them. Germline V gives CDR1 MNHEY, CDR2 SVGAGI. The CDR3 coding sequence is TGTGCCAGCAGGGACAGCTATGGCTACACCTTC. This gives the protein CASRDSYGYTF.

This sequence joins TRBV6-6 and TRBJ2-2, with 7 bases fitting TRBD2. V was pared by 0 bases and J by 1 base, with 2 bases of the junction left unmatched. CDR1 and CDR2 from the germline V gene are MNHNY and SVGAGI (reference sequence). This CDR3 spans 16 amino acids. CDR3 DNA: TGTGCCAGCAGTTACTCGTGGGGGGGGAACACCGGGGAGCTGTTTTTT. Its translation: CASSYSWGGNTGELFF.

This clone was counted only a few times. The chain has TRBV9 and TRBJ1-2; no clear D gene. The V gene's germline CDR1 is SGDLS and CDR2 YYNGEE. V was shortened by 3 bases and J by 0 bases, with 12 bases between the two germline ends. The CDR3 is 15 amino acids. The CDR3 here is CASSADGAPNYGYTF. In DNA, the CDR3 is TGTGCCAGCAGCGCAGACGGAGCCCCTAACTATGGCTACACCTTC.

The chain recombines TRBV27 with TRBJ1-2, with 8 bases lining up with TRBD1. The CDR3 loop spans 18 amino acids. The germline CDR1 and CDR2 sequences are MNHEY and SMNVEV (reference sequence). V was pared by 0 bases and J by 3 bases, with 12 bases of the junction left unmatched. The CDR3 sequence is CASSLSPEQGGLYYGYTF. The DNA of the CDR3 is TGTGCCAGCAGTTTATCCCCGGAACAGGGGGGGTTATACTATGGCTACACCTTC.

The chain links TRBV19 to TRBJ2-3; 11 bases fit TRBD2. The germline V gene has CDR1 LNHDA and CDR2 SQIVND (reference sequence). The trim removed 1 base at V and 5 bases at J, leaving 8 bases unmatched. The CDR3 extends over 17 amino acids. The CDR3 DNA sequence: TGTGCCAGTAGTATAGTGCTTAGCGGGGGGGCCAGAGATACGCAGTATTTT. It yields the protein CASSIVLSGGARDTQYF.

The count of this clone is one. The V and J genes are TRBV28 and TRBJ1-2, with D perhaps TRBD1 (5 bases). There are 15 residues in the CDR3. Trimming removed 6 bases from V and 2 bases from J, with 16 bases in between. CDR1 is MDHEN, CDR2 SYDVKM, per germline. CDR3 sequence reads: CASSMGTGGNYGYTF. The CDR3 nucleotides read TGTGCCAGCAGCATGGGAACAGGCGGCAACTATGGCTACACCTTC.

The rearrangement joins TRBV18 to TRBJ2-7; D gene ambiguous. CDR3 length: 13 residues. Germline V CDR1 and CDR2: KGHSH, LQKENI. Deletions cut 4 bases from V and 3 bases from J, with 10 bases between. The CDR3 here is CASSQTDGYEQYF. In DNA, the CDR3 is TGTGCCAGCTCACAAACAGATGGCTACGAGCAGTACTTC.

The rearrangement uses TRBV30 and TRBJ1-3, with a weak D call TRBD1 (5 bases). CDR1 and CDR2 (germline): GTSNPN, SVGIG (reference sequence). V lost 0 bases to trimming and J lost 9 bases, with 6 bases between them. The CDR3 extends over 11 amino acids. The CDR3 loop reads CAWSVGGTIYF. The CDR3 coding sequence is TGTGCCTGGAGTGTGGGGGGCACCATATATTTT.

The chain recombines TRBV6-5 with TRBJ1-1, with unresolved D. From germline, CDR1 is MNHEY and CDR2 SVGAGI. CDR3 length equals 14 residues. Trimming left V 11 bases short and J 10 bases short, with 26 bases between. The CDR3 DNA follows: TGTGCCGGGAGCTGGACTCAGGAAACATCGCCAGCTTTCTTT. It translates to CAGSWTQETSPAFF.